Below are 12 T cell receptor beta chains sequenced from a single sample in a study of blood T cell repertoires in COVID-19. Repertoires were generated with immunoSEQ multiplex PCR, while TCRdb's copy carries only in-frame clones and drops some. The repertoire includes 110,000 or so clones, 81% of them detected once, and roughly 1.6% sits in the top ten. The sample was peripheral blood. These receptors all stem from a man aged 45-65 years with acute or convalescent COVID-19.

This clone was observed once. V gene TRBV11-2 combines with J gene TRBJ2-2, with D possibly matching TRBD1 (6 bases). This CDR3 contains 17 residues. The germline gives CDR1 SGHAT, CDR2 FQNNGV. Trimming left V 1 base short and J 1 base short, with 13 bases between. The DNA for the CDR3 is TGTGCCAGCAGCTTAGCCCCAGGGGCGCGGAACACCGGGGAGCTGTTTTTT. This encodes CASSLAPGARNTGELFF.

This clone was detected only a few times. The rearrangement joins TRBV4-1 to TRBJ2-7; 12 bases agree with TRBD2. The CDR3 has 16 amino acids. CDR1 is MGHRA, CDR2 YSYEKL, per germline. V dropped 4 bases and J dropped 4; count of bases not matched to a gene: 8. CDR3 DNA sequence: TGCGCCAGCAGCCCCTCGAGACTAGCGGGGGTATACGAGCAGTACTTC. Residues: CASSPSRLAGVYEQYF.

The chain is built from TRBV28 and TRBJ2-1; 10 bases are a match to TRBD1. There are 16 residues in the CDR3. Per the germline V gene, CDR1 is MDHEN and CDR2 is SYDVKM. V lost 6 bases to trimming and J lost 7 bases; unmatched junction nucleotides: 12. The CDR3 nucleotides read TGTGCCAGCAGCCCAGCCCCGGGACAGGGGAGAAATGAGCAGTTCTTC. It is translated as CASSPAPGQGRNEQFF.

The chain links TRBV5-5 to TRBJ2-3; tentatively, D is TRBD2 (5 bases). Germline CDR1 SGHKS, CDR2 YYEKEE (reference sequence). With 6 bases removed from V and 2 bases from J, the gap between germline ends came to 7 bases. This CDR3 region has 12 residues. The CDR3 spells CASIGLTDTQYF. The CDR3 DNA follows: TGTGCCAGCATTGGACTCACAGATACGCAGTATTTT. The full variable domain, in which reference TRBV5-5 and TRBJ2-3 provide the parts outside the CDR3, is DAGVTQSPTHLIKTRGQQVTLRCSPISGHKSVSWYQQVLGQGPQFIFQYYEKEERGRGNFPDRFSARQFPNYSSELNVNALLLGDSALYLCASIGLTDTQYFGPGTRLTVL.

CDR3 loop: CSVDGDEQFF. Written as DNA, the CDR3 is TGCAGCGTGGACGGGGATGAGCAGTTCTTC. This sequence joins TRBV29-1 and TRBJ2-1; D possibly corresponds to TRBD2 (5 bases). Trimming shortened V by 6 bases and J by 8 bases, and 8 bases separated the two germline ends. The CDR3 sequence is 10 residues long. The germline CDR1 and CDR2 sequences are SQVTM and ANQGSEA.

The V gene is TRBV7-9, the J gene TRBJ1-6; maybe TRBD1 (5 bases). V was clipped by 5 bases and J by 6 bases, with 14 bases between them. The germline V gene has CDR1 SEHNR and CDR2 FQNEAQ (reference sequence). The CDR3 spans 15 residues. CDR3 in DNA: TGTGCCAGCAGCGGTTGGGGGGACCGTAATTCACCCCTCCACTTT. The encoded protein is CASSGWGDRNSPLHF.

The sample holds a few counts of this clone. The genes are TRBV3-1 (or the pseudogene TRBV3-2) and TRBJ1-1; a possible D gene is TRBD1 (6 bases). Germline-derived CDR1 and CDR2 are LGHDT and YNNKEL (reference sequence). The CDR3 length is 14 residues. V lost 2 bases and J 1 base, leaving 8 bases between the germline ends. CDR3 amino acids: CASSQTGQNTEAFF. The CDR3 coding sequence is TGTGCCAGCAGCCAAACAGGGCAGAACACTGAAGCTTTCTTT.

V gene TRBV28 combines with J gene TRBJ2-4, with TRBD2 matching 10 bases. V lost 7 bases and J lost 3; bases outside the gene matches: 12. This CDR3 is 17 amino acids long. Germline lookup yields CDR1 MDHEN and CDR2 SYDVKM. The CDR3 nucleotides are TGTGCCAGCATGGGGGCAGCGGGGGGGCGGAGCAAAAACATTCAGTACTTC. Translating it yields CASMGAAGGRSKNIQYF. Full variable domain (missing parts from reference TRBV28 and TRBJ2-4): DVKVTQSSRYLVKRTGEKVFLECVQDMDHENMFWYRQDPGLGLRLIYFSYDVKMKEKGDIPEGYSVSREKKERFSLILESASTNQTSMYLCASMGAAGGRSKNIQYFGAGTRLSVL.

The CDR3 is CASSSIGTGAPDTQYF. The CDR3 nucleotides are TGCGCCAGCAGCTCCATCGGGACAGGGGCCCCAGATACGCAGTATTTT. The chain couples TRBV5-1 to TRBJ2-3; 10 positions agree with TRBD1. The CDR3 loop spans 16 amino acids. Trimming at V came to 3 bases and at J to 4 bases, leaving 8 bases not matched to a gene. The germline V gene encodes CDR1 SGHRS and CDR2 YFSETQ.

With respect to this clone: Mismatch with germline at one junction end may stem from a read error. The J gene is TRBJ2-5, the V gene TRBV13, with D possibly being TRBD1 (6 bases). The CDR3 has 16 amino acids. Germline V gives CDR1 PRHDT, CDR2 FYEKMQ (reference sequence). The CDR3 loop reads CASSVGRQGPQETQYF. The CDR3 DNA reads TGTGCCAGCAGCGTAGGACGGCAGGGGCCCCAAGAGACCCAGTACTTC.

This rearrangement joins TRBV6-1 to TRBJ1-5; TRBD1 matches at 8 bases. The V gene's germline CDR1 is MNHNS and CDR2 SASEGT. CDR3 length: 14 amino acids. V lost 3 bases to trimming and J lost 7 bases; unmatched junction nucleotides: 5. CDR3 region: CASSDRQGLQPQHF. As DNA, the CDR3 is TGTGCCAGCAGTGATCGACAGGGGCTCCAGCCCCAGCATTTT.

The gene calls are TRBV5-1 and TRBJ1-2; a possible D gene is TRBD1 (5 bases). The length of the CDR3 is 14 residues. Germline V gene data show CDR1 as SGHRS and CDR2 as YFSETQ. Trimming removed 4 bases from V and 4 bases from J, with 14 bases in between. CDR3 coding DNA: TGCGCCAGCAGCGGGGGGACGGGAACCTATGGCTACACCTTC. Its protein product is CASSGGTGTYGYTF. The entire variable domain, with the rest obtained from reference TRBV5-1 and TRBJ1-2, is as follows: KAGVTQTPRYLIKTRGQQVTLSCSPISGHRSVSWYQQTPGQGLQFLFEYFSETQRNKGNFPGRFSGRQFSNSRSEMNVSTLELGDSALYLCASSGGTGTYGYTFGSGTRLTVV.